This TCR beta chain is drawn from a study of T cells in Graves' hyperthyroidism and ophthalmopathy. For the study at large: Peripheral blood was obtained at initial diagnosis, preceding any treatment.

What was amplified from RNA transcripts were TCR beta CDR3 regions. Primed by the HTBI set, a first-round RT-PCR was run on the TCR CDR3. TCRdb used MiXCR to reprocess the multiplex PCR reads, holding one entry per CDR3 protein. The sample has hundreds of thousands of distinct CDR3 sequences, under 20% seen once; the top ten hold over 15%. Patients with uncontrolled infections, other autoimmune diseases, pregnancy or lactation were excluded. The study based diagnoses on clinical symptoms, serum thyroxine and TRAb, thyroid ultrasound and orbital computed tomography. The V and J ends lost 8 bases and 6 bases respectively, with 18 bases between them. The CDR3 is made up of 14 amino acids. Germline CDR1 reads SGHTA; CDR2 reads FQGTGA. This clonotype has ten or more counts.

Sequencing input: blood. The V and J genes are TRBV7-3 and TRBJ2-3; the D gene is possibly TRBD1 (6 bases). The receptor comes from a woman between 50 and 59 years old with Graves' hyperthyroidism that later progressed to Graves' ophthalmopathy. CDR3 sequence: CASSLSGAADTQYF. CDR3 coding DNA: TGTGCCAGCTCACTATCAGGGGCGGCGGATACGCAGTATTTT.